One and the same sample provided the 2 T cell receptor beta chains below, sequenced in a study of blood T cell repertoires in COVID-19. Repertoires were generated with immunoSEQ multiplex PCR, while TCRdb's copy carries only in-frame clones and drops some. The table includes tens of thousands of clones, roughly nine tenths detected once. The sample consisted of peripheral blood. These receptors were collected from a man aged 50-60 years with acute or convalescent COVID-19.

The chain combines TRBV28 with TRBJ2-3; D may be TRBD2 (7 bases). This CDR3 comprises 17 residues. Trimming cost V 2 bases and J 3 bases, with 18 bases left between them. Germline V CDR1 and CDR2: MDHEN, SYDVKM. In DNA form, the CDR3 reads TGTGCCAGCAGTTTAATGGGGGCGGGAGTGTCTACAGATACGCAGTATTTT. Amino acid sequence: CASSLMGAGVSTDTQYF.

The CDR3 region is CASSQAAGTDTQYF. DNA for the CDR3: TGCGCCAGCAGCCAAGCGGCGGGGACAGATACGCAGTATTTT. The V call is TRBV4-3, the J call TRBJ2-3, with a weak D call TRBD2 (6 bases). This CDR3 has 14 residues. Trimming removed 1 base from V and 3 bases from J, with 8 bases in between. CDR1 LGHNA and CDR2 YSLEER come from the germline V gene.